The TCR beta chain described here comes from a study of blood T cell repertoires in COVID-19. As for the study in general: The samples span acute and convalescent COVID-19 from the United States, Italy and Spain.

Authors' analysis steps: Using reference gene primer amplification, nucleated cell counts were estimated. Data came from immunoSEQ multiplex PCR; TCRdb stores just in-frame clones and leaves some out. V and J calls and clone size are copied from that table; D and trimming were computed from the DNA. The profile shows approximately 290,000 clones, around 89% of them singletons. The germline CDR1 and CDR2 sequences are MRHNA and SNTAGT. The junction had 7 bases not matched to a gene; V was cut back by 3 bases and J by 1 base. The CDR3 is made up of 18 amino acids. This chain connects TRBV6-4 to TRBJ2-3, with 13 positions matching TRBD2. Specimen: peripheral blood. This TCR was sampled from a man aged 25-45 years with acute or convalescent COVID-19. The CDR3 spells CASSETSGGARGTDTQYF. In DNA form, the CDR3 reads TGTGCCAGCAGTGAAACTAGCGGGGGGGCCCGGGGCACAGATACGCAGTATTTT.